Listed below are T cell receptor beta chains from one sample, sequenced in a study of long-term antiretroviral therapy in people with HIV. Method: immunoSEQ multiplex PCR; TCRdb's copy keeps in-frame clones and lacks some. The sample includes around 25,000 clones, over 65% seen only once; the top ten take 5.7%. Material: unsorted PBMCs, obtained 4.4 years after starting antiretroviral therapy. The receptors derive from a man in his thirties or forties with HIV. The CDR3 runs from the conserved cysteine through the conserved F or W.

CASSLGYQPQHF | TRBJ1-5 | TRBV5-6
CASSFVPVLKSF | TRBJ1-2 | TRBV5-8
CASSVGVGRETEAFF | TRBJ1-1 | TRBV9
CASSYRGESYNEQFF | TRBJ2-1 | TRBV6-5
CASSSKREIVYEQFF | TRBJ2-1 | TRBV5-5
CASSVETGVDEQYF | TRBJ2-7 | TRBV9
CASSTRVGGDTGELFF | TRBJ2-2 | TRBV19
CASSEQGWRSNQPQHF | TRBJ1-5 | TRBV5-4
CASSLGRLLSSYNEQFF | TRBJ2-1 | TRBV5-5
CASSDQETGADTQYF | TRBJ2-3 | TRBV6-4
CASAKPPGLAGVQDTQYF | TRBJ2-3 | TRBV5-1
CASSQWGQSGAEAFF | TRBJ1-1 | TRBV23-1
CASSSGLAVTYNEQFF | TRBJ2-1 | TRBV27
CASGLVQDTGELFF | TRBJ2-2 | TRBV12-5
CASSVAEGAAYEQYF | TRBJ2-7 | TRBV9
CASSSGTGGGEQFF | TRBJ2-1 | TRBV27
CASSLPLGDSLSYEQYF | TRBJ2-7 | TRBV28
CASSSLRGETQYF | TRBJ2-5 | TRBV5-1
CASGITDLEEKLFF | TRBJ1-4 | TRBV12-5
CASLGRVRTGELFF | TRBJ2-2 | TRBV23-1
CASSPSQGDYTF | TRBJ1-2 | TRBV18
CASSQGGMNTEAFF | TRBJ1-1 | TRBV18
CASASGGLSYNEQFF | TRBJ2-1 | TRBV6-5
CASSQEWVGGQPQHF | TRBJ1-5 | TRBV4-1
CASSFLQWGLTYNEQFF | TRBJ2-1 | TRBV7-6
CASSPRGGGGYTF | TRBJ1-2 | TRBV7-6
CASSLSASGYNEQFF | TRBJ2-1 | TRBV27
CASSVATTGYTYNEQFF | TRBJ2-1 | TRBV9
CASSSPGGARNIQYF | TRBJ2-4 | TRBV7-9
CASSSTGRGTEAFF | TRBJ1-1 | TRBV19
CASSLLAGPYEQYF | TRBJ2-7 | TRBV11-1
CAISEPNFKYEQYF | TRBJ2-7 | TRBV10-3
CASSHRTSGPTYEQFF | TRBJ2-1 | TRBV10-1
CASSERHSERDTQYF | TRBJ2-3 | TRBV19
CASSYYGIHEQFF | TRBJ2-1 | TRBV6-5
CASSPRGQGDSPLHF | TRBJ1-6 | TRBV5-1
CASSQYRAGYGYTF | TRBJ1-2 | TRBV5-1
CASSFRTSGYSYEQYF | TRBJ2-7 | TRBV28
CASSPSEANYGYTF | TRBJ1-2 | TRBV18
CASSSLGLAATGGYEQYF | TRBJ2-7 | TRBV28
CASSLGTASTDTQYF | TRBJ2-3 | TRBV28
CASSLTTGTNYGYTF | TRBJ1-2 | TRBV18
CASSYGQGAGSPLHF | TRBJ1-6 | TRBV6-5
CASSLAGTGDPIYGYTF | TRBJ1-2 | TRBV7-9
CASSLEGGARTGELFF | TRBJ2-2 | TRBV7-3
CASSPVDRGREQYF | TRBJ2-7 | TRBV18
CASSQEDRYNYEQYF | TRBJ2-7 | TRBV14
CASTLNGGLVDSPLHF | TRBJ1-6 | TRBV27
CASSFVDRSYEQYF | TRBJ2-7 | TRBV28
CASSTGQGQLYNEQFF | TRBJ2-1 | TRBV19
CASSAYRGHYEQYF | TRBJ2-7 | TRBV10-1
CASSLITANTEAFF | TRBJ1-1 | TRBV28
CASSPDQSGTAEQYF | TRBJ2-7 | TRBV5-1
CASSQFSGVRTNEQFF | TRBJ2-1 | TRBV14
CASSPDWGNYNEQFF | TRBJ2-1 | TRBV11-2
CASSIGTSGGANEQYF | TRBJ2-7 | TRBV19
CASSPGAGGTYNEKLFF | TRBJ1-4 | TRBV28
CASSLGRLNQPQHF | TRBJ1-5 | TRBV5-5
CASSVKGQGYEQYF | TRBJ2-7 | TRBV9
CAIGTREDTQYF | TRBJ2-3 | TRBV10-3